This T cell receptor (beta chain) was sequenced for a study of shared clonotypes between healthy human individuals. Naivety among CD8 cells was defined by CD45RO negativity and positive CCR7 selection, thereby excluding terminally differentiated effector memory CD45RA+ cells. Method: immunoSEQ multiplex PCR; TCRdb's copy keeps in-frame clones and lacks some. The sample holds some 2.1 million clones, about 94% seen once. Germline CDR1 reads MNHNY; CDR2 reads SVGAGI (reference sequence). The CDR3 consists of 12 residues. V lost 5 bases and J lost 4, with 8 bases in between. Input material: naive CD8+ T cells from PBMCs. This receptor was taken from a man between 18 and 29 years old in good health. Some clones in this sample may be carry-over from other donors' samples. V usage is TRBV6-6 and J usage is TRBJ1-1; D not certain. CDR3 in DNA: TGTGCCAGCAGTCATCATAGCACTGAAGCTTTCTTT. Encoded protein: CASSHHSTEAFF.